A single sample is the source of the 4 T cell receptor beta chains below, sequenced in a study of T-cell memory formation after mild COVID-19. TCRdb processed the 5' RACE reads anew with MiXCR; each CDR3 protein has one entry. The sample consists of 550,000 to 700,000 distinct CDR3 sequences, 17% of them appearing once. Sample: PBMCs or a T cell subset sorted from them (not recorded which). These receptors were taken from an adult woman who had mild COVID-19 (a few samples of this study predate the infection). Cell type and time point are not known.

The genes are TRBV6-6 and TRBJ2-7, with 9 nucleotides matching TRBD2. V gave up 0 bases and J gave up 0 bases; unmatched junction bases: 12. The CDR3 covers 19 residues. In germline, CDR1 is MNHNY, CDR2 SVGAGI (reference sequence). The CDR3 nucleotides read TGTGCCAGCAGTTACTCGGGGCCCCAGCTAGCGGGGATCTCCTACGAGCAGTACTTC. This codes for CASSYSGPQLAGISYEQYF.

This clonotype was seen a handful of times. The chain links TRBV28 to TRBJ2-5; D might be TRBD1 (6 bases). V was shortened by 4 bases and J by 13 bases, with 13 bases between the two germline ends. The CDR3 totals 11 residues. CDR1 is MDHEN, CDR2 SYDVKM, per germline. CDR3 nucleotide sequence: TGTGCCAGCAGTTCTACGGACAGCCCGTACTTC. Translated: CASSSTDSPYF.

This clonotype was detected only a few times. In DNA, the CDR3 is TGCGCCAGCAGCCAAACCGGGGGGGGGCGAGAGACCCAGTACTTC. Translated, it gives CASSQTGGGRETQYF. The V gene is TRBV4-3, the J gene TRBJ2-5; 8 bases are a match to TRBD2. V shed 2 bases and J 4 bases; nucleotides not matched to a gene: 6. Germline V gene lookup returns CDR1 LGHNA and CDR2 YSLEER. The CDR3 sequence is 15 residues long.

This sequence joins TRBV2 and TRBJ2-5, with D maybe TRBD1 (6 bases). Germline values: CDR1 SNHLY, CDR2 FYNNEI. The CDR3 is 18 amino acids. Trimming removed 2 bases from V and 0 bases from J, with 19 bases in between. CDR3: CASSESHPGQTYQETQYF. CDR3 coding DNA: TGTGCCAGCAGTGAATCCCACCCTGGACAGACCTACCAAGAGACCCAGTACTTC.